Sequencing of this T cell receptor (beta chain) was carried out in a study of T cell responses to AZD1222 COVID-19 vaccine. Trimming left V 3 bases short and J 7 bases short, with 15 bases between. The CDR3 length is 14 residues. CDR1 and CDR2 from the germline V gene are SGHTA and FQGNSA. The study, taken as a whole, reports: Elevations in Spike-specific TCR breadth and depth followed administration of two AZD1222 doses.

Clones were read by immunoSEQ multiplex PCR, and TCRdb kept only the in-frame ones, dropping some. The table has some 120,000 clones, around 90% seen once; the top ten hold around 5%. Researchers grouped second doses given at about 4 or about 12 weeks into one pool. As concerns this clone: As yet, its antigen is unknown.

V and J are TRBV7-2 and TRBJ2-5; D is possibly TRBD1 or TRBD2 (6 bases each). This receptor was obtained from an adult who received the AZD1222 COVID-19 vaccine. The starting material was peripheral blood, obtained 28 days after the second AZD1222 dose. DNA for the CDR3: TGTGCCAGCAGCTTGGCTCCCGGGGGCGGGACCCAGTACTTC. Encoded protein: CASSLAPGGGTQYF.